These 9 T cell receptor beta chains originate from one sample sequenced in a study of cytomegalovirus exposure and HLA in healthy donors. Use of 60 Vbeta and 13 Jbeta primers characterized the PCR. TCRdb keeps only in-frame clones here, not all; method: immunoSEQ multiplex PCR. Of some 160,000 clones in the sample, approximately 80% were seen once. Sequenced sample: PBMCs. The receptors were sampled from a male donor in good health and CMV-seronegative.

Points on this clone: Relative to the germline gene, one junction end is altered; a read error may explain this. CDR3 residues: CTSTERANTGELFF. Written as DNA, the CDR3 is TGTACCAGCACGGAGCGGGCGAACACCGGGGAGCTGTTTTTT. V usage is TRBV27 and J usage is TRBJ2-2; tentative D call: TRBD2 (6 bases). Germline CDR1 reads MNHEY; CDR2 reads SMNVEV (reference sequence). The CDR3 spans 14 residues.

J is TRBJ2-5 and V is TRBV4-2, with 8 bases lining up with TRBD1. V trimming: 4 bases; J trimming: 5 bases; junction bases outside the gene matches: 12. CDR1 is LGHNA and CDR2 is YNFKEQ in the germline V gene. The CDR3 has 16 residues. The CDR3 region is CASSRGQGTVWETQYF. CDR3 DNA sequence: TGTGCCAGCAGCCGAGGACAGGGAACCGTCTGGGAGACCCAGTACTTC.

The gene calls are TRBV28 and TRBJ2-2; 8 bases are shared with TRBD1. The CDR3 consists of 14 residues. J was trimmed by 9 bases and V by 5 bases; bases with no gene match: 8. Germline values: CDR1 MDHEN, CDR2 SYDVKM. CDR3 in amino acids: CASSRGQVRRELFF. The CDR3 nucleotides read TGTGCCAGCAGTCGGGGACAGGTCCGGCGGGAGCTGTTTTTT.

The chain joins TRBV29-1 to TRBJ1-3; no clear D. The CDR3 consists of 14 residues. Germline V gene lookup returns CDR1 SQVTM and CDR2 ANQGSEA. V was trimmed by 0 bases and J by 0 bases, leaving 6 bases between them. The CDR3 spells CSVEDSFSGNTIYF. The DNA of the CDR3 is TGCAGCGTTGAAGATAGTTTCTCTGGAAACACCATATATTTT.

This chain uses TRBV14 with TRBJ1-1, with 7 positions matching TRBD1. The V gene end was trimmed by 4 bases and the J gene end by 8 bases; junction bases not matched to a gene: 4. The CDR3 has 12 amino acids. The germline V gene has CDR1 SGHDN and CDR2 FVKESK. This chain's CDR3 is CASSRSRGEAFF. The CDR3 DNA reads TGTGCCAGCAGCCGCTCCAGGGGGGAAGCTTTCTTT.

This clone was seen just once. This chain links TRBV4-1 with TRBJ1-2, with D uncertain. The V end was cut by 0 bases, the J end by 2 bases, with 10 bases between. CDR1 MGHRA and CDR2 YSYEKL come from the germline V gene. This CDR3 has 15 residues. The CDR3 region is CASSQDQRQNYGYTF. CDR3 nucleotides: TGCGCCAGCAGCCAAGATCAGAGGCAGAACTATGGCTACACCTTC.

The chain uses TRBV10-3 and TRBJ2-1; D might be TRBD2 (6 bases). The V and J ends lost 6 bases and 0 bases respectively, with 15 bases between them. There are 16 residues in the CDR3. The germline V gene has CDR1 ENHRY and CDR2 SYGVKD. The CDR3 coding sequence is TGTGCCATCAGATCTAGCGTTGGGGGCTCCTACAATGAGCAGTTCTTC. It encodes CAIRSSVGGSYNEQFF.

This clone was detected only once. The V gene is TRBV7-9, the J gene TRBJ2-5; 9 positions match TRBD1. Per the germline V gene, CDR1 is SEHNR and CDR2 is FQNEAQ (reference sequence). V trimming: 1 base; J trimming: 5 bases; junction bases outside the gene matches: 5. CDR3 length: 15 residues. CDR3 nucleotide sequence: TGTGCCAGCAGCTTAGGCGGGACAGGGTGGGAGACCCAGTACTTC. Protein sequence: CASSLGGTGWETQYF. Full variable domain (outside the CDR3, taken from reference TRBV7-9 and TRBJ2-5): DTGVSQNPRHKITKRGQNVTFRCDPISEHNRLYWYRQTLGQGPEFLTYFQNEAQLEKSRLLSDRFSAERPKGSFSTLEIQRTEQGDSAMYLCASSLGGTGWETQYFGPGTRLLVL.

The chain has TRBV6-5 and TRBJ1-5; D unresolved. Trimming took 6 bases from V and 0 from J, leaving 6 bases between them. Germline CDR1 and CDR2: MNHEY and SVGAGI. This CDR3 is 13 amino acids long. CDR3 amino acids: CASRQSSNQPQHF. The CDR3 DNA follows: TGTGCCAGCAGACAGAGTAGCAATCAGCCCCAGCATTTT.